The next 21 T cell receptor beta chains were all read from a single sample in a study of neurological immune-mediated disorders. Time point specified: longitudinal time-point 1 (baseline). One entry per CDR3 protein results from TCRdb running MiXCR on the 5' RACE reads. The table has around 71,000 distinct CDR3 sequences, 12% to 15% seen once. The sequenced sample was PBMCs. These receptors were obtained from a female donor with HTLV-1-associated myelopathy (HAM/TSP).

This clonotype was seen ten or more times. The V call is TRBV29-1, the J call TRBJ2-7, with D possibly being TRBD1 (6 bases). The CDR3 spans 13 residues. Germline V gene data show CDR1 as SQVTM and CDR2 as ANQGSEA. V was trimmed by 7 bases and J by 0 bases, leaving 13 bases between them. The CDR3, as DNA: TGCAGCGGACAGGACCGGGCCTCCTACGAGCAGTACTTC. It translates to CSGQDRASYEQYF.

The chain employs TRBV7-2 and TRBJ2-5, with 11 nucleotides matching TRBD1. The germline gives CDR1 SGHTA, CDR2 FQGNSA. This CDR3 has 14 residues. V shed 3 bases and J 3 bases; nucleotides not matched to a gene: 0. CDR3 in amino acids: CASSLGQGEETQYF. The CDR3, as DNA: TGTGCCAGCAGCTTGGGACAGGGGGAAGAGACCCAGTACTTC. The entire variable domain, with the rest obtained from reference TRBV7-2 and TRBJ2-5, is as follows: GAGVSQSPSNKVTEKGKDVELRCDPISGHTALYWYRQSLGQGLEFLIYFQGNSAPDKSGLPSDRFSAERTGGSVSTLTIQRTQQEDSAVYLCASSLGQGEETQYFGPGTRLLVL.

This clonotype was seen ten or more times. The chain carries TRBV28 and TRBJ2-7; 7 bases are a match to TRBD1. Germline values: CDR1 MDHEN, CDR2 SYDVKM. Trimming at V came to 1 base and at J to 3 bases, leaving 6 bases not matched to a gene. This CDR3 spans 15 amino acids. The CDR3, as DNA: TGTGCCAGCAGTTTATCTAGGACAGGTTACTACGAGCAGTACTTC. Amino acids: CASSLSRTGYYEQYF.

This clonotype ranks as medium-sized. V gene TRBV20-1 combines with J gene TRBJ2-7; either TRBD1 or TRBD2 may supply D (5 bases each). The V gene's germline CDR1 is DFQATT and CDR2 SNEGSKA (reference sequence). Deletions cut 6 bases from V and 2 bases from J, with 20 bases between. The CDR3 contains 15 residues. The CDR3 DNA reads TGCAGTGCGTTCACAATCGGGGCACTAACCTACGAGCAGTACTTC. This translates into CSAFTIGALTYEQYF.

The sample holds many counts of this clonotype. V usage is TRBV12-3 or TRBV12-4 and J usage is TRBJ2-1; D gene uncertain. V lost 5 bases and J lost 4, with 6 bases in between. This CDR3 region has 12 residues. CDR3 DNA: TGTGCCAGCAGTCCTGCTTACAATGAGCAGTTCTTC. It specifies CASSPAYNEQFF.

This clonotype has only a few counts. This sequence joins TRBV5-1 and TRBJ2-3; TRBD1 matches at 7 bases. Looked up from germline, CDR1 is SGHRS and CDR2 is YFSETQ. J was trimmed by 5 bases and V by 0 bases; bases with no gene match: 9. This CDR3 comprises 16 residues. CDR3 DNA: TGCGCCAGCAGCTTGGGCCGGGACAGTTCGGGAGATACGCAGTATTTT. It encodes CASSLGRDSSGDTQYF.

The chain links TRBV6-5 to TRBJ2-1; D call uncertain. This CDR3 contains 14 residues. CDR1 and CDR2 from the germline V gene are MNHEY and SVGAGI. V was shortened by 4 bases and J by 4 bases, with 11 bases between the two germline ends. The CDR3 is CASSSLQNYNEQFF. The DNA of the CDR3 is TGTGCCAGCAGTTCACTCCAGAATTACAATGAGCAGTTCTTC.

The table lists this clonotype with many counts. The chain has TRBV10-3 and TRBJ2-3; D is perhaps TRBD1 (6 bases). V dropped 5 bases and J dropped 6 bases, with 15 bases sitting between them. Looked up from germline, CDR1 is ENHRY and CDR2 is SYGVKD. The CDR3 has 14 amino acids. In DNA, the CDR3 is TGTGCCATCAGTTCGACAGGACATGATGATACGCAGTATTTT. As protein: CAISSTGHDDTQYF.

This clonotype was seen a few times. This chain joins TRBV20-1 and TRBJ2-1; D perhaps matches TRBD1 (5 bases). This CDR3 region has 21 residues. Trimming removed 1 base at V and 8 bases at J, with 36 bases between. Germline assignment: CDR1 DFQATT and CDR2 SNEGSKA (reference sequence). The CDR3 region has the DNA TGCAGTGCTAGAGCTGTAGGGGATGGCATTTCTGGACACCATTACAAATATGAGCAGTTCTTC. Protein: CSARAVGDGISGHHYKYEQFF.

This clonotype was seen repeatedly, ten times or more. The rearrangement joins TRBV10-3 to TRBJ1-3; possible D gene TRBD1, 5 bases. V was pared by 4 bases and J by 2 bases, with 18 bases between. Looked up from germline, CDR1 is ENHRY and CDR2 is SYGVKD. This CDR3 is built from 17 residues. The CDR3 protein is CAISVDRGRATGNTIYF. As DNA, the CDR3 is TGTGCCATCAGTGTAGATCGAGGCAGGGCGACTGGAAACACCATATATTTT.

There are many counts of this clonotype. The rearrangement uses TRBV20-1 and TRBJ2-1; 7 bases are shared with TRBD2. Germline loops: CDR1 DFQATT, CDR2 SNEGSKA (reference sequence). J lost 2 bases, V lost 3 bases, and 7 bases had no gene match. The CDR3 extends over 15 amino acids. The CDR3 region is CSASGGDLAYNEQFF. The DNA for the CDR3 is TGCAGTGCTAGTGGGGGGGACTTAGCCTACAATGAGCAGTTCTTC.

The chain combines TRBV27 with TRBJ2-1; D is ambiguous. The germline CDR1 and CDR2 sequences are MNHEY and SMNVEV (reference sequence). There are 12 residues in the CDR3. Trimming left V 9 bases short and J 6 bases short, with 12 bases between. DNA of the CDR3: TGTGCCAGGAATCAGGATCTCAATGAGCAGTTCTTC. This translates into CARNQDLNEQFF.

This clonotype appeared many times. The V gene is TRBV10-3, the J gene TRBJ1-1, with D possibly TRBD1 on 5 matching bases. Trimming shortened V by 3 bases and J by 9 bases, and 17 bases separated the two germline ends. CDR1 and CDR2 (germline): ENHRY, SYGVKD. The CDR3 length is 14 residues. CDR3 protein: CAISETRGASQAFF. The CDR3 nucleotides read TGTGCCATCAGTGAAACACGAGGGGCGAGTCAAGCTTTCTTT.

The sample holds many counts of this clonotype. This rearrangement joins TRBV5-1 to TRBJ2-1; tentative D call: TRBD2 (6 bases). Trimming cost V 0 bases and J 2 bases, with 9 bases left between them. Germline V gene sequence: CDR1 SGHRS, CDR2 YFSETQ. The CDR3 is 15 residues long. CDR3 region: CASSLAGVAYNEQFF. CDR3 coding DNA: TGCGCCAGCAGCTTGGCGGGGGTGGCCTACAATGAGCAGTTCTTC.

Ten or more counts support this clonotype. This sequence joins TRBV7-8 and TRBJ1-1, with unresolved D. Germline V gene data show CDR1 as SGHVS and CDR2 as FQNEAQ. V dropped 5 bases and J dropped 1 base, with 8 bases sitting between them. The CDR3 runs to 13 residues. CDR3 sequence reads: CASSVLENTEAFF. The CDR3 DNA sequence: TGTGCCAGCAGCGTCCTTGAGAACACTGAAGCTTTCTTT. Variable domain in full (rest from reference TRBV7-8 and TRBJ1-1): GAGVSQSPRYKVAKRGQDVALRCDPISGHVSLFWYQQALGQGPEFLTYFQNEAQLDKSGLPSDRFFAERPEGSVSTLKIQRTQQEDSAVYLCASSVLENTEAFFGQGTRLTVV.

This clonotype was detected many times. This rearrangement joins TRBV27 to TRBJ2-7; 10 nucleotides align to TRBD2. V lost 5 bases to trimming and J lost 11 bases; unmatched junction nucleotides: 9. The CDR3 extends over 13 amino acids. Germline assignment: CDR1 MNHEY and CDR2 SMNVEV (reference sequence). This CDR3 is CASSPLAGTTKYF. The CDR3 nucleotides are TGTGCCAGCAGTCCACTAGCGGGGACGACGAAGTACTTC.

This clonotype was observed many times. The chain's CDR3 is CASSLGSGEEAFF. The CDR3, as DNA: TGCGCCAGCAGCTTGGGATCGGGGGAGGAGGCTTTCTTT. The chain recombines TRBV5-1 with TRBJ1-1, with a weak D call TRBD1 (5 bases). Trimming left V 0 bases short and J 11 bases short, with 14 bases between. The length of the CDR3 is 13 residues. Germline V lookup: CDR1 SGHRS, CDR2 YFSETQ.

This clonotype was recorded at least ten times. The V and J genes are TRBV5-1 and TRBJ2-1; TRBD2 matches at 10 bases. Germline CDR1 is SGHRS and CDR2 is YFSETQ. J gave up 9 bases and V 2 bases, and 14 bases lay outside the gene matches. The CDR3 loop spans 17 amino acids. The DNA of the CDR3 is TGCGCCAGCAGCTTAGCGGGGGGGCTGTCAAGATTCGGTGAGCAGTTCTTC. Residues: CASSLAGGLSRFGEQFF.

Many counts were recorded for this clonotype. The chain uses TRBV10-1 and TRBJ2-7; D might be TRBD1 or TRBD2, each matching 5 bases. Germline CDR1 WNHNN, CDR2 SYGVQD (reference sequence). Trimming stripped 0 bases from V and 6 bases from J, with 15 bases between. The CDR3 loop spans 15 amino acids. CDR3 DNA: TGCGCCAGCAGTGAGTCGAGGGGACCTGTCAGCGAGCAGTACTTC. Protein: CASSESRGPVSEQYF.

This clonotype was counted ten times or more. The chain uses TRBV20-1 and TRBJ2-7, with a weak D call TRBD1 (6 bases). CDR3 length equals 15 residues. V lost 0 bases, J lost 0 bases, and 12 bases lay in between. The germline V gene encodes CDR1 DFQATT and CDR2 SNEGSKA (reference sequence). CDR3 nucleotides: TGCAGTGCTAGAGATCCTACAGGGAGCTCCTACGAGCAGTACTTC. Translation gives CSARDPTGSSYEQYF.

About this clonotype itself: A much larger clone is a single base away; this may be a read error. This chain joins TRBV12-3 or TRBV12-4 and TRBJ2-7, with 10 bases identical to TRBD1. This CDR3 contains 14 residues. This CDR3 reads CANSYRDRGYEQYF. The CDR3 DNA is TGTGCCAACAGTTACCGGGACAGGGGCTACGAGCAGTACTTC.